The clone carrying this T cell receptor (beta chain) turned up a few times. The sample originates from a study of identical twins. The CDR3 covers 14 residues. V lost 2 bases to trimming and J lost 5 bases; unmatched junction nucleotides: 2. The germline V gene has CDR1 MNHEY and CDR2 SMNVEV (reference sequence). Each CDR3 protein gets one entry after TCRdb re-called the 5' RACE reads with MiXCR. In the table there are hundreds of thousands of distinct CDR3 sequences, approximately 18% of which are singletons. These same data were also listed under a study on T cells expressing NK-cell markers. That publication notes: The dominant NKG2C+ clonotypes represented about 1.0-7.0% of CD8+ T cells in six donors. There were several donors in whom these clonotypes also led the CD3+CD56-NKG2C+ fraction.

This receptor was obtained from a woman younger than 35 in good health. The V and J genes are TRBV27 and TRBJ2-1; the match to TRBD1 covers 8 bases. The sequencing sample was made of PBMCs. The CDR3 coding sequence is TGTGCCAGCAGTTTAATACAGGGGGACAATGAGCAGTTCTTC. Amino acids: CASSLIQGDNEQFF.